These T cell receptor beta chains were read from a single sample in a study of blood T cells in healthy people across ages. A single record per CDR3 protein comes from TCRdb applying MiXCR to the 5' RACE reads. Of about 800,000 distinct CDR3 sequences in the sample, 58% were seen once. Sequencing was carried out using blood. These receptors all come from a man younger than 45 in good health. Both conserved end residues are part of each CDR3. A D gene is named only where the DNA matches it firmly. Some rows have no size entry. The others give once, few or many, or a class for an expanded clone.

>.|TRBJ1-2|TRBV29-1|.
CSVDLGGGANGYTF
TGCAGCGTTGACCTGGGCGGGGGGGCTAATGGCTACACCTTC
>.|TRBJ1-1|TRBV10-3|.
CAISEHKNTEAFF
TGTGCCATCAGTGAACACAAGAACACTGAAGCTTTCTTT
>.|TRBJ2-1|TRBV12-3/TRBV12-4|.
CASSLMGGQFF
TGTGCCAGCAGTTTGATGGGGGGGCAGTTCTTC
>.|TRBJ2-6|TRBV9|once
CASSVGRSVANVLTF
TGTGCCAGCAGCGTTGGGCGCTCTGTGGCCAACGTCCTGACTTTC
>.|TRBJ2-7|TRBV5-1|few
CASSLGSGFYEQYF
TGCGCCAGCAGCTTGGGGTCGGGGTTCTACGAGCAGTACTTC
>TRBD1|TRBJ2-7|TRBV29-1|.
CSGRTGGCEQYF
TGCAGCGGGAGGACAGGGGGCTGCGAGCAGTACTTC
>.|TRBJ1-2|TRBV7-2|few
CASSYFRESLGYTF
TGTGCCAGCAGCTATTTTAGGGAATCTCTAGGCTACACCTTC
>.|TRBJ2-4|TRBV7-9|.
CASNPWGLENIQYF
TGTGCCAGCAACCCATGGGGGCTCGAAAACATTCAGTACTTC
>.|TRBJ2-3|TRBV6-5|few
CASTPGARGFDTQYF
TGTGCCAGCACCCCAGGCGCTAGAGGCTTCGATACGCAGTATTTT
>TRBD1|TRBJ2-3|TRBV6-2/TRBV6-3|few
CASSLAPGQGTDTQYF
TGTGCCAGCAGCCTCGCCCCGGGACAGGGGACAGATACGCAGTATTTT
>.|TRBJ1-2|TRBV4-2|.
CASSQAASYGYTF
TGTGCCAGCAGCCAAGCAGCATCCTATGGCTACACCTTC
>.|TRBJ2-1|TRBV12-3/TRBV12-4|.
CASSLAPGEKRGYSYNEQFF
TGTGCCAGCAGTTTAGCCCCAGGGGAGAAGCGGGGATACTCCTACAATGAGCAGTTCTTC
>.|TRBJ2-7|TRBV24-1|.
CATSEAEGSSYNEQYF
TGTGCCACCAGTGAGGCGGAGGGAAGCTCCTACAATGAGCAGTACTTC
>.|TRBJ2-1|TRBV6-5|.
CASSYSEGSNEQFF
TGTGCCAGCAGTTACTCCGAGGGATCCAATGAGCAGTTCTTC
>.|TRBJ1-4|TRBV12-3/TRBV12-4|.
CASSLAAGKLFF
TGTGCCAGCAGTTTAGCGGCTGGAAAACTGTTTTTT
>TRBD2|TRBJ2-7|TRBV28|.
CASSRPGGVFNEQYF
TGTGCCAGCAGTAGACCGGGAGGCGTGTTCAATGAGCAGTACTTC
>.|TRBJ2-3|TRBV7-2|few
CASSLAGAVDTQYF
TGTGCCAGCAGCTTAGCGGGAGCGGTAGATACGCAGTATTTT
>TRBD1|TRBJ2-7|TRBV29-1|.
CSVDGGQGGLEQYF
TGCAGCGTTGATGGTGGACAGGGGGGGCTCGAGCAGTACTTC
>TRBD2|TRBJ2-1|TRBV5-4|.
CASSLKREVFYNEQFF
TGTGCCAGCAGCTTGAAGCGGGAGGTCTTCTACAATGAGCAGTTCTTC
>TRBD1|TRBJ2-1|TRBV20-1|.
CSASDRANSYNEQFF
TGCAGTGCTTCCGACAGGGCAAACTCCTACAATGAGCAGTTCTTC
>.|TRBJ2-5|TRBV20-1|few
CSGRGGHETQYF
TGCAGTGGCAGAGGAGGTCACGAGACCCAGTACTTC
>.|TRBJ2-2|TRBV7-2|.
CASSLYGELFF
TGTGCCAGCAGCTTATACGGGGAGCTGTTTTTT
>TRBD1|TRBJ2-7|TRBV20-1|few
CSASPGQGAYEQYF
TGCAGTGCTAGCCCAGGACAGGGGGCCTACGAGCAGTACTTC
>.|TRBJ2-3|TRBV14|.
CASSHPKSWADTQYF
TGTGCCAGCAGCCACCCGAAAAGTTGGGCAGATACGCAGTATTTT
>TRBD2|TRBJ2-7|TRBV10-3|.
CAINTGGGGFYEQYF
TGTGCCATCAATACGGGCGGGGGTGGTTTCTACGAGCAGTACTTC
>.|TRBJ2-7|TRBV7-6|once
CASSPGRGSPYEQYF
TGTGCCAGCAGCCCAGGAAGGGGATCCCCCTACGAGCAGTACTTC
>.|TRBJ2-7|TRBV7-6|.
CASSLTGPAQGSYEQYF
TGTGCCAGCAGCTTAACGGGCCCGGCACAGGGCTCCTACGAGCAGTACTTC
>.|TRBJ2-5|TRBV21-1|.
CASSNARETQYF
TGTGCCAGCAGCAATGCCCGGGAGACCCAGTACTTC
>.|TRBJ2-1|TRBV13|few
CASSPPLKDSYSYNEQFF
TGTGCCAGCAGCCCCCCACTAAAGGACAGTTACTCCTACAATGAGCAGTTCTTC
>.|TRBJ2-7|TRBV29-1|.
CGVEVGNEQYF
TGCGGCGTAGAAGTTGGGAACGAGCAGTACTTC
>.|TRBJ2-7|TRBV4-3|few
CASSQEKKGHRYEQYF
TGCGCCAGCAGCCAAGAAAAGAAAGGACACAGATACGAGCAGTACTTC
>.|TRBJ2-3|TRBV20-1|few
CSAPGGMADTQYF
TGCAGTGCCCCTGGGGGAATGGCAGATACGCAGTATTTT
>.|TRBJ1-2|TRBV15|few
CATSRDQNSGSYGYTF
TGTGCCACCAGCAGAGATCAAAATTCAGGGAGCTATGGCTACACCTTC
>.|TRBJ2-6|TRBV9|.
CASSDRYGANVLTF
TGTGCCAGCAGCGACCGGTACGGGGCCAACGTCCTGACTTTC
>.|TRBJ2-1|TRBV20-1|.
CSAVDTRFNEQFF
TGCAGTGCTGTAGACACTAGGTTCAATGAGCAGTTCTTC
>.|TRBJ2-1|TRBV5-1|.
CASSLSPGAVNNEQFF
TGCGCCAGCAGCTTAAGCCCCGGGGCCGTGAACAATGAGCAGTTCTTC
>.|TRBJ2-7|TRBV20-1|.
CSAPEGVAYEQYF
TGCAGTGCACCGGAAGGGGTTGCTTACGAGCAGTACTTC
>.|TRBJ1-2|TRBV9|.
CASSPGGGVGGYTF
TGTGCCAGCAGCCCGGGAGGTGGGGTCGGCGGCTACACCTTC
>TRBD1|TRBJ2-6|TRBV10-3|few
CAIKPGQTNPRSGANVLTF
TGTGCCATCAAACCGGGACAGACGAACCCTAGATCTGGGGCCAACGTCCTGACTTTC
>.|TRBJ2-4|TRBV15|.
CATSSMTVAKNIQYF
TGTGCCACCAGCAGTATGACAGTAGCCAAAAACATTCAGTACTTC
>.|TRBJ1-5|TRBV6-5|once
CASSPGTGYHQPQHF
TGTGCCAGCAGTCCCGGAACAGGGTACCATCAGCCCCAGCATTTT
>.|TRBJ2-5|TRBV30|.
CAWSDHRRETQYF
TGTGCCTGGAGTGATCATAGGCGAGAGACCCAGTACTTC
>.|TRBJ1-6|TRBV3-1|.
CASSQVLGANSPLHF
TGTGCCAGCAGCCAAGTCCTGGGAGCCAATTCACCCCTCCACTTT
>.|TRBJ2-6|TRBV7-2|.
CASSLGSGSSGANVLTF
TGTGCCAGCAGCTTAGGTTCAGGGAGCTCTGGGGCCAACGTCCTGACTTTC